The T cell receptor beta chain described here comes from a study of spatial heterogeneity in lung cancer (dated by TCRdb to about 2019). Context from the whole study: Beta-chain transcripts were consistently detected in greater numbers than alpha-chain transcripts, which likely reflected higher beta-chain transcript abundance. Both alpha and beta chains were TCR-sequenced in hundreds of tumor regions, 64 matched nontumor lung samples and around 50 PBMC samples obtained at surgery. In non-small cell lung cancer, the study made a quantitative comparison of TCR alpha and beta repertoires among multiple tumor regions, matched nontumor lung and blood. Nonsynonymous mutation counts, determined by whole-exome sequencing of tumor tissue, were related to features of the TCR repertoire. In the raw uncorrected reads, each unique combination of TCR and UMI appeared on average more than ten times.

In the paper's terms, the time point label means: sample taken at primary tumor resection. Samples were obtained from 72 patients with early-stage, untreated non-small cell lung cancer from the lung TRACERx cohort. For TCR sequencing, whole RNA was extracted from tumor and nontumor lung tissue, or from cryopreserved PBMC samples, and no cell sorting was done. Only patients for whom sufficient RNA was available from at least two tumor regions were selected for TCR sequencing. This clonotype was observed at least ten times. Its antigen remains undetermined. Base qualities are not at hand, and no much larger clone is one base apart. Library prep was done by 5' RACE. The sequencer listed for this sample is NextSeq 500. In the TCR library protocol, a unique molecular identifier was attached to each TCR cDNA molecule so that PCR and sequencing errors could be corrected. In the authors' own workflow: TCR identification, UMI-based error correction and CDR3 extraction were performed with Decombinator tools. TCRs above a frequency of 2 per 1,000, corresponding to the top 1% of the tumor frequency distribution, were defined as expanded. Renyi diversity was calculated using the R vegan package after each repertoire was subsampled 100 times to 5,000 TCRs. CDR3 similarity networks were constructed using string-kernel similarity of amino acid triplets, with links drawn between CDR3s whose pairwise similarity was above 0.82. The public reads were run again by TCRdb, first through fastp at Q25 and then through MiXCR, and only productive beta chains were kept. Identical CDR3 protein sequences are pooled into one entry, listed with their most common genes and DNA. The authors' filters were not applied to this entry. The sample table shows approximately 20,000 distinct CDR3 sequences, and approximately 4.6% are seen once. The top ten clones comprise 7.4% of the sample.

The paper as a whole reports these results and caveats: Ubiquitous expanded tumor TCRs were detected in blood more often at tumor resection than at routine follow-up. Confirming at a functional level the hypothesis that regional TCRs recognize regional mutations was considered to require additional single-cell paired TCR alpha and beta sequencing.

V loses 4 bases at its end and J loses 6 bases; junction bases beyond the gene matches: 8. From its cysteine to its phenylalanine, the CDR3 spans 15 amino acids. Just CDR3 DNA is preserved here, 45 bases in frame from base 1. The germline V gene (reference sequence) sets CDR1 to MNHEY and CDR2 to SMNVEV. Material: PBMCs, obtained at surgery. Recombination connected TRBV27 to TRBJ2-1; TRBD1 matches 8 bases in the middle. The receptor was derived from a male donor with early-stage non-small cell lung cancer. The sequenced DNA: TGTGCCAGCAGTTCGCGGGGACAGGTAGGCAATGAGCAGTTCTTC. It codes for CASSSRGQVGNEQFF.